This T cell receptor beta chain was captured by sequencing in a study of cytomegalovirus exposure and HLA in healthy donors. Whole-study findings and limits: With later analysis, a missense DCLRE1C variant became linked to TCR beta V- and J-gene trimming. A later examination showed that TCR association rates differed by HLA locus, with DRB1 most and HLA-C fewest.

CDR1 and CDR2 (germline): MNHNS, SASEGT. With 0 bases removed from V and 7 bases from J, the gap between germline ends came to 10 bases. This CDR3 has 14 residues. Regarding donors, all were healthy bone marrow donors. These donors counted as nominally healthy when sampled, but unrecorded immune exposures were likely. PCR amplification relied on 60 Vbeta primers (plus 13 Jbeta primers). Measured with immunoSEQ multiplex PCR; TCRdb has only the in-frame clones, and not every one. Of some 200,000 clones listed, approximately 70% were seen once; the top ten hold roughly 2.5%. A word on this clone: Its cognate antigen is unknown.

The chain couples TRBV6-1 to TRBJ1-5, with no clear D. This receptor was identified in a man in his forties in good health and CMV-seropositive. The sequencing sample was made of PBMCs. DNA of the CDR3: TGTGCCAGCAGTGAAGCTTCCCGAGGACAGCCCCAGCATTTT. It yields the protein CASSEASRGQPQHF.